This TCR beta chain was documented in a study of control samples from healthy donors and cancer patients. Libraries were prepared by immunoSEQ multiplex PCR; TCRdb keeps only in-frame clonotypes and omits some of them. Of tens of thousands of clones in the sample, less than 90% were seen once. Input material: blood. This clonotype originated in a woman aged 45-60 years in good health.

The CDR3, as DNA: TGCGCCAGCAGCCCTTATCCTAATGCTCCCGATACGCAGTATTTT. Translating it yields CASSPYPNAPDTQYF. This sequence joins TRBV4-1 and TRBJ2-3; D is unresolved. V lost 4 bases and J lost 6, with 17 bases in between. The CDR3 extends over 15 amino acids. Per germline, CDR1 MGHRA and CDR2 YSYEKL.